This TCR beta chain derives from a study of cytomegalovirus exposure and HLA in healthy donors. This PCR relied on a set of 60 Vbeta primers and 13 Jbeta primers. Here immunoSEQ multiplex PCR was the method, and the copy in TCRdb shows in-frame clones only, minus some. The table includes approximately 150,000 clones, around 80% detected once. Trimming at V came to 2 bases and at J to 1 base, leaving 5 bases not matched to a gene. Germline V gives CDR1 WSHSY, CDR2 SAAADI. This CDR3 is built from 15 residues. The sample was PBMCs. The chain couples TRBV10-2 to TRBJ2-7, with TRBD1 matching 7 bases. The clonotype was recovered from a woman aged 50 to 60 in good health and CMV-seropositive. CDR3 residues: CASSERDRGSYEQYF. For the CDR3, the DNA is TGCGCCAGCAGTGAGAGGGACAGAGGTTCCTACGAGCAGTACTTC.